The 6 T cell receptor beta chains presented below share a single source sample, sequenced in a study of CXCR3-negative and CXCR3-positive naive CD8 T cells. Antigens of these TCRs are unknown. Libraries were UMI-labeled 5' RACE TRB cDNA. From its re-call of the 5' RACE reads, TCRdb lists each CDR3 protein once, without DNA. The sample table includes under 110,000 distinct CDR3 sequences. Study-level results: More hydrophobic TRB CDR3s occurred in CXCR3-positive than in CXCR3-negative naive cells.

Sequencing used naive CXCR3+ CD8+ T cells from blood. Subset here: CD45RO-CCR7+CD27+CD95- naive CD8+ T cells expressing CXCR3 (TNR3+). The receptors shown here come from a human donor in good health. Some clones in this sample may be carry-over from other donors' samples.

This sequence joins TRBV20-1 and TRBJ2-1; TCRdb gives TRBD1 as the D gene, but with no DNA this cannot be confirmed. Germline loops: CDR1 DFQATT, CDR2 SNEGSKA (reference sequence). The CDR3 contains 16 residues. The CDR3 protein is CSARDLWAGDLNEQFF.

The chain joins TRBV7-9 to TRBJ2-7; absent DNA, TCRdb's TRBD1 call cannot be checked. The CDR3 spans 14 residues. Germline CDR1 and CDR2: SEHNR and FQNEAQ (reference sequence). CDR3 sequence: CASSSGGTAYEQYF.

V usage is TRBV12-3 or TRBV12-4 and J usage is TRBJ2-3; the D gene TCRdb calls, TRBD1, cannot be checked with no DNA. This CDR3 spans 15 amino acids. CDR3 region: CASSHDRAGTDTQYF.

The chain joins TRBV21-1 to TRBJ2-7. TRBV21-1 is classified as a pseudogene. The CDR3 totals 17 residues. CDR3 in amino acids: CASSKALFGRKDYEQYF.

The CDR3: CASSRLLAKNIQYF. The rearrangement uses TRBV10-1 and TRBJ2-4; there is no DNA to check the TCRdb D call of TRBD2. From germline, CDR1 is WNHNN and CDR2 SYGVQD (reference sequence). The CDR3 spans 14 residues.

This chain connects TRBV5-1 to TRBJ1-1. The germline V gene encodes CDR1 SGHRS and CDR2 YFSETQ. This CDR3 region has 12 residues. The CDR3 sequence is CASSFQGTEAFF. The full variable domain, rest sourced from reference TRBV5-1 and TRBJ1-1, is KAGVTQTPRYLIKTRGQQVTLSCSPISGHRSVSWYQQTPGQGLQFLFEYFSETQRNKGNFPGRFSGRQFSNSRSEMNVSTLELGDSALYLCASSFQGTEAFFGQGTRLTVV.